Each of the 9 T cell receptor beta chains below was sequenced from the same sample in a study of shared clonotypes between healthy human individuals. TCRdb's copy holds only in-frame clones and misses some; the assay was immunoSEQ multiplex PCR. Here the sample spans around 1.1 million clones, 78% being singletons. The specimen sequenced was memory CD4+ T cells from PBMCs. Noted subset: CD45RA-negative fraction. Every receptor here comes from a man in his late teens or twenties in good health. Some clones in this sample may be carry-over from other donors' samples.

The chain couples TRBV5-1 to TRBJ1-1, with D uncertain. V lost 4 bases and J lost 1, with 11 bases in between. Germline CDR1 is SGHRS and CDR2 is YFSETQ. The CDR3 contains 14 residues. CDR3 protein: CASSPWAPNTEAFF. The CDR3 DNA reads TGCGCCAGCAGCCCCTGGGCCCCGAACACTGAAGCTTTCTTT.

The chain uses TRBV27 and TRBJ1-3; D perhaps matches TRBD1 (6 bases). The CDR3 consists of 14 residues. Trimming cost V 5 bases and J 3 bases, with 11 bases left between them. The V gene's germline CDR1 is MNHEY and CDR2 SMNVEV (reference sequence). The CDR3 DNA reads as TGTGCCAGCAGTCAGAGCAGGGGTGGAAACACCATATATTTT. As protein: CASSQSRGGNTIYF.

The chain joins TRBV27 to TRBJ1-1; D may be TRBD1 (5 bases). CDR1 is MNHEY and CDR2 is SMNVEV in the germline V gene (reference sequence). V was shortened by 4 bases and J by 2 bases, with 11 bases between the two germline ends. The CDR3 contains 14 residues. This CDR3 is CASSYRGKNTEAFF. CDR3 nucleotide sequence: TGTGCCAGCAGTTATCGGGGCAAAAACACTGAAGCTTTCTTT.

The gene calls are TRBV5-1 and TRBJ2-2; D perhaps matches TRBD1 (7 bases). The germline gives CDR1 SGHRS, CDR2 YFSETQ. The CDR3 runs 16 residues. The V gene lost 0 bases and the J gene lost 6 bases, with 15 bases spanning the gap. CDR3 region: CASSLAVQGGAGELFF. Here the CDR3 DNA reads TGCGCCAGCAGCTTGGCTGTGCAGGGGGGAGCCGGGGAGCTGTTTTTT. The whole variable domain, remainder taken from reference TRBV5-1 and TRBJ2-2, is KAGVTQTPRYLIKTRGQQVTLSCSPISGHRSVSWYQQTPGQGLQFLFEYFSETQRNKGNFPGRFSGRQFSNSRSEMNVSTLELGDSALYLCASSLAVQGGAGELFFGEGSRLTVL.

CDR3 loop: CASSQGLGTRSYEQYF. In DNA form, the CDR3 reads TGCGCCAGCAGCCAAGGGTTAGGGACTAGATCCTACGAGCAGTACTTC. The chain links TRBV4-1 to TRBJ2-7; TRBD2 aligns across 8 bases. The trim removed 1 base at V and 1 base at J, leaving 6 bases unmatched. Germline V gives CDR1 MGHRA, CDR2 YSYEKL. This CDR3 has 16 residues.

This clone has more than one count but fewer than ten. The sample has other DNA sequences that encode this CDR3 too. This rearrangement joins TRBV5-1 to TRBJ2-5; D remains unclear. V gave up 0 bases and J gave up 2 bases, with 5 bases separating them. From germline, CDR1 is SGHRS and CDR2 YFSETQ. The CDR3 has 13 residues. CDR3 DNA sequence: TGCGCCAGCAGCTTGGGCGTTCAAGAGACCCAGTACTTC. It is translated as CASSLGVQETQYF.

Worth noting for this clone: Being one base from a much bigger clone, this may be a read error. The chain has TRBV5-8 and TRBJ1-1; D not resolved. V was shortened by 7 bases and J by 1 base, with 5 bases between the two germline ends. CDR3 size: 11 residues. Germline CDR1 reads SGHTS; CDR2 reads YDEGEE. Here the CDR3 DNA reads TGTGCCAGCCGTCGGAACACTGAAGCTTTCTTT. Its translation: CASRRNTEAFF. The entire variable domain, with the rest obtained from reference TRBV5-8 and TRBJ1-1, is as follows: EAGVTQSPTHLIKTRGQQATLRCSPISGHTSVYWYQQALGLGLQFLLWYDEGEERNRGNFPPRFSGRQFPNYSSELNVNALELEDSALYLCASRRNTEAFFGQGTRLTVV.

CDR3 protein: CASRGQATNEKLFF. CDR3 coding DNA: TGCGCCAGCAGAGGACAGGCAACTAATGAAAAACTGTTTTTT. This chain links TRBV5-1 with TRBJ1-4; 7 nucleotides agree with TRBD1. The CDR3 spans 14 residues. Germline CDR1 SGHRS, CDR2 YFSETQ. Trimming cost V 5 bases and J 0 bases; bases outside gene matches: 1.

V gene TRBV28 combines with J gene TRBJ1-4, with D possibly TRBD1 on 5 matching bases. The ends were cut back, 5 bases at V and 16 bases at J, with 17 bases in the middle. In germline, CDR1 is MDHEN, CDR2 SYDVKM. The CDR3 has 12 amino acids. This CDR3 is CASSPQPGYEFF. DNA for the CDR3: TGTGCCAGCAGTCCCCAACCAGGGTATGAGTTTTTT.